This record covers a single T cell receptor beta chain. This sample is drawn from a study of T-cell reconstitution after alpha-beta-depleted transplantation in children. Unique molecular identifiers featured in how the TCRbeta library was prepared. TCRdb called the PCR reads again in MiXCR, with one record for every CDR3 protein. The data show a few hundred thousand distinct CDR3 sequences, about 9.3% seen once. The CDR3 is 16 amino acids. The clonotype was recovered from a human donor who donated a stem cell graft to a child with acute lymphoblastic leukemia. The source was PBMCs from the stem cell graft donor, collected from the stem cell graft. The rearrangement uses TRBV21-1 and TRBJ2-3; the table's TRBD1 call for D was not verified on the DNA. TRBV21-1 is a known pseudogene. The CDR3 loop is CASSSPWGNSTDTQYF. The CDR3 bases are TGTGCCAGCAGCTCCCCCTGGGGGAATAGCACAGATACGCAGTATTTT.